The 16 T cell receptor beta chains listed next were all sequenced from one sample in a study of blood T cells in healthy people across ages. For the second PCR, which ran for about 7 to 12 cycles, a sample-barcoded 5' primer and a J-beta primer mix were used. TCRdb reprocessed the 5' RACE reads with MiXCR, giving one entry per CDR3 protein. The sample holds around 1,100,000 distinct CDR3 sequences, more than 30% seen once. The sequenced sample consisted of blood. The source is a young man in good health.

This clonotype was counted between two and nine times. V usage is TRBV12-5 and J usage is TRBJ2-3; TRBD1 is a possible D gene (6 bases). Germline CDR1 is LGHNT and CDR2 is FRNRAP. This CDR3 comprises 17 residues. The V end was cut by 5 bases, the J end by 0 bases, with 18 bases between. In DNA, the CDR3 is TGTGCTAGTGGTCCCAGTAGACAGGCCACTAGCACAGATACGCAGTATTTT. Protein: CASGPSRQATSTDTQYF.

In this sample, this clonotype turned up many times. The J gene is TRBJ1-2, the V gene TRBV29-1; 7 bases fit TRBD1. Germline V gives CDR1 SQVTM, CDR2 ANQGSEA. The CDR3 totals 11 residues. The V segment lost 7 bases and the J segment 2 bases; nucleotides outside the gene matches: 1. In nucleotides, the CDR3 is TGCAGCGCGGACAGGAACTATGGCTACACCTTC. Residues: CSADRNYGYTF.

CDR3 sequence reads: CASSGRVLRKGNEKLFF. The CDR3 nucleotides read TGTGCCAGCAGCGGCCGGGTCCTTCGGAAGGGCAATGAAAAACTGTTTTTT. This chain connects TRBV21-1 to TRBJ1-4. TRBV21-1 is marked as a pseudogene. The CDR3 totals 17 residues.

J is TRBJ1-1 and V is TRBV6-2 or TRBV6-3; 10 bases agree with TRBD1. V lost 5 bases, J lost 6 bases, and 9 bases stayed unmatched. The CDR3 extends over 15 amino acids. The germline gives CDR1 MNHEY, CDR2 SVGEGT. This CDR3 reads CASSRTGTGESEAFF. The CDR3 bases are TGTGCCAGCAGTCGTACCGGGACAGGGGAATCTGAAGCTTTCTTT.

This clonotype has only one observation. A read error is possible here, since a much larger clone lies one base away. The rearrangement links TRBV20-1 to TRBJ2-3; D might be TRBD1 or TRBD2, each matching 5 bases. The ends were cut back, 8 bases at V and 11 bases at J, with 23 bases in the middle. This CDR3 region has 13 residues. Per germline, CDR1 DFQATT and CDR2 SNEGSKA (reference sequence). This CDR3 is CSKGPAGRDQQYF. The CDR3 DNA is TGCAGTAAAGGTCCCGCGGGTAGGGACCAGCAGTATTTT.

CDR3 coding DNA: TGTGCCAGCAGCCAAGATTATAGCATCGGCACAGATACGCAGTATTTT. Its translation is CASSQDYSIGTDTQYF. This chain joins TRBV14 and TRBJ2-3; D is undetermined. The germline V and J ends were trimmed by 0 bases and 1 base, with 11 bases remaining between them. Germline V gene data show CDR1 as SGHDN and CDR2 as FVKESK. CDR3 length: 16 amino acids.

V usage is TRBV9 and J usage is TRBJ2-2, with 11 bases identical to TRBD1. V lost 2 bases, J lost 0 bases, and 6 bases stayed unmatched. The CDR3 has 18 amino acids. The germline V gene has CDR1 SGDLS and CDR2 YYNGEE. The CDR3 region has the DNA TGTGCCAGCAGCGTCAGTCCGGGACAGGGGGCGAACACCGGGGAGCTGTTTTTT. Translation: CASSVSPGQGANTGELFF.

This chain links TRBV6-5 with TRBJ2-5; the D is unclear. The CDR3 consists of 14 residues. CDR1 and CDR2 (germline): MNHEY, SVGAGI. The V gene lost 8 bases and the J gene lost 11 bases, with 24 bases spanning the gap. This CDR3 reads CASFTPTSENEQYF. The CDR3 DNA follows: TGTGCCAGCTTTACTCCCACTTCGGAGAATGAGCAGTACTTC.

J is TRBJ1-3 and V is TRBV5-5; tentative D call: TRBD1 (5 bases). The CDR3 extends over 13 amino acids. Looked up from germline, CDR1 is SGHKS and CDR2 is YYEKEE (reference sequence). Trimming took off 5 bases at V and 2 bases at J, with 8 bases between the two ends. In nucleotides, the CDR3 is TGTGCCAGCAGGAGACAGCCTGGAAACACCATATATTTT. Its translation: CASRRQPGNTIYF.

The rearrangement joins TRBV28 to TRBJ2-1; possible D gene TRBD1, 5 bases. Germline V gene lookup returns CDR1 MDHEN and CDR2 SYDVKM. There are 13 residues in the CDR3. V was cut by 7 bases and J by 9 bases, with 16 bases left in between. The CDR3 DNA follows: TGTGCCAGCACTTGCAGGGTTGGCAGTGAGCAGTTCTTC. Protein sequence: CASTCRVGSEQFF. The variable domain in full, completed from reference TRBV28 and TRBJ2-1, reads DVKVTQSSRYLVKRTGEKVFLECVQDMDHENMFWYRQDPGLGLRLIYFSYDVKMKEKGDIPEGYSVSREKKERFSLILESASTNQTSMYLCASTCRVGSEQFFGPGTRLTVL.

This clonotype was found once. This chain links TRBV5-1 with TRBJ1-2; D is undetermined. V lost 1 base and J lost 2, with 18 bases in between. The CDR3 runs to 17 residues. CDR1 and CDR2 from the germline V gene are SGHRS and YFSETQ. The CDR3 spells CASSLRAGTDLNYGYTF. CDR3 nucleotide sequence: TGCGCCAGCAGCTTGCGGGCGGGAACTGACCTGAACTATGGCTACACCTTC.

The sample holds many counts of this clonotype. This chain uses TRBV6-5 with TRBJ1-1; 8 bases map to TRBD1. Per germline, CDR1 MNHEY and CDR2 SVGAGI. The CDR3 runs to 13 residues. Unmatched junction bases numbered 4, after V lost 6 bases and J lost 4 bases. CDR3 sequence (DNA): TGTGCCAGCAGGCGTACAGGGGGCACTGAAGCTTTCTTT. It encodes CASRRTGGTEAFF.

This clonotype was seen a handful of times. In DNA form, the CDR3 reads TGCGCCAGCAGCCAAGATGGAGTAGCCCGGGAGAAGTTCTTC. This encodes CASSQDGVAREKFF. The rearrangement links TRBV4-3 to TRBJ2-1; D may be TRBD2 (6 bases). Germline assignment: CDR1 LGHNA and CDR2 YSLEER. V dropped 0 bases and J dropped 14 bases, with 17 bases sitting between them. This CDR3 has 14 residues.

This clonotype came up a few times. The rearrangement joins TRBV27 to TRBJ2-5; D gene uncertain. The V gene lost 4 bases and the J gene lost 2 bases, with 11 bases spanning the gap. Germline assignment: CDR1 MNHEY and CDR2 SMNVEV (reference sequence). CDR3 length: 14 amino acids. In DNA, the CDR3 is TGTGCCAGCAGTTCCTATCGGGTACAAGAGACCCAGTACTTC. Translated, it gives CASSSYRVQETQYF.

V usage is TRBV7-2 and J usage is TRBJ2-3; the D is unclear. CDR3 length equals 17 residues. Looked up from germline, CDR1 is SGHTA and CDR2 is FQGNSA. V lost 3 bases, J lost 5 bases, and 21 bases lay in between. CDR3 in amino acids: CASSLPPDPEAEDTQYF. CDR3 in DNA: TGTGCCAGCAGCTTGCCCCCTGATCCTGAGGCCGAAGATACGCAGTATTTT.

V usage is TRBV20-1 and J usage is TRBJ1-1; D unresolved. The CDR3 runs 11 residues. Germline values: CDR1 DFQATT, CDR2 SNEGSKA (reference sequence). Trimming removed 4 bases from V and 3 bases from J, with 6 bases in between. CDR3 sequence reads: CSAKGDTEAFF. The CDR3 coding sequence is TGCAGTGCTAAGGGTGACACTGAAGCTTTCTTT.